The entry below gives a single TCR beta chain sequence along with its context. This record belongs to a study of cytomegalovirus exposure and HLA in healthy donors. The study ran its PCR with 60 Vbeta and 13 Jbeta primers. Data came from immunoSEQ multiplex PCR; TCRdb stores just in-frame clones and leaves some out. The sample has some 170,000 clones, approximately 80% seen once; the top ten hold 7%. Germline V gene lookup returns CDR1 SGHTA and CDR2 FQGTGA. V gave up 4 bases and J gave up 6 bases, with 16 bases separating them. The CDR3 length is 14 residues. The sequence derives from a young woman in good health and CMV-seropositive. The chain recombines TRBV7-3 with TRBJ2-7; the D gene is possibly TRBD2 (6 bases). The sample was PBMCs. The DNA of the CDR3 is TGTGCCAGCAGCTCCGGCGGGACCTATGGCGAGCAGTACTTC. It is translated as CASSSGGTYGEQYF.